The clone carrying this T cell receptor (beta chain) was found a few times. The data were taken from a study of blood T cell repertoires in COVID-19. About the research overall: Samples representing acute and convalescent COVID-19 were sourced from the United States, Italy and Spain. T cells, B-cell-depleted T cells, or PBMCs provided the cDNA or gDNA that served as material.

V dropped 4 bases and J dropped 2 bases, with 12 bases sitting between them. The CDR3 loop spans 13 amino acids. Per germline, CDR1 GTSNPN and CDR2 SVGIG (reference sequence). Per the study methods: Researchers report that nucleated cell counts were estimated from reference gene primer amplification. The protocol was immunoSEQ multiplex PCR, while the TCRdb copy is restricted to in-frame clones and leaves out a portion. D and trimming come from the DNA, and the V and J calls and clone size come from that table. The sample contains 50,000 or so clones, about 83% of which appear only once. The chain employs TRBV30 and TRBJ2-7; a weak D match, TRBD1 (5 bases). Sequenced sample: peripheral blood. This receptor was obtained from a man in his forties with acute or convalescent COVID-19. The CDR3 sequence: CAWTGPFAYEQYV. In DNA, the CDR3 is TGTGCCTGGACAGGGCCTTTTGCCTACGAGCAGTACGTC.